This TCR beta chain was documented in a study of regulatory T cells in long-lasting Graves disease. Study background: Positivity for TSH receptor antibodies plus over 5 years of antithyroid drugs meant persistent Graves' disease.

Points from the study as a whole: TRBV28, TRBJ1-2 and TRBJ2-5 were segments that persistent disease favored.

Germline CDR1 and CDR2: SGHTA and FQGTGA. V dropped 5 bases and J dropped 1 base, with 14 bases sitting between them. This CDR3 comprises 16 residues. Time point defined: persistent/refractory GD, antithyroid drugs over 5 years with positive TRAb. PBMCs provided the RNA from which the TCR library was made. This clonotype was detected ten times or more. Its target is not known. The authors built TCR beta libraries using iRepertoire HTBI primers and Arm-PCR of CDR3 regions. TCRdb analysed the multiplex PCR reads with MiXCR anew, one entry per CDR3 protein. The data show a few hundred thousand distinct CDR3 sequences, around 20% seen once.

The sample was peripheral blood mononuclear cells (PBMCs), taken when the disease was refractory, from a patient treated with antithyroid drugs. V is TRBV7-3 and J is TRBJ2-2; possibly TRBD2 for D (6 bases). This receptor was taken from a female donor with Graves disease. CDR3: CASSPTRRENTGELFF. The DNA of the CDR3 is TGTGCCAGCAGCCCAACTAGGCGGGAGAACACCGGGGAGCTGTTTTTT.